Presented here are 22 T cell receptor beta chains from one specimen sequenced in a study of T-cell memory formation after mild COVID-19. TCRdb re-derived calls from the 5' RACE reads in MiXCR, one entry per CDR3 protein. The repertoire holds 300,000 to 350,000 distinct CDR3 sequences, with approximately 14% as singletons. The sample consisted of PBMCs or a T cell subset sorted from them (not recorded which). All receptors come from a man younger than 35 who had mild COVID-19 (a few samples of this study predate the infection). Cell type and time point are not known.

This chain links TRBV4-3 with TRBJ2-3; no reliable D call. CDR3 length: 15 amino acids. CDR1 is LGHNA, CDR2 YSLEER, per germline. V lost 4 bases to trimming and J lost 6 bases, with 17 bases between them. CDR3 DNA: TGCGCCAGCAGCCCCCGCACCGTGGGTTGGGATACGCAGTATTTT. Translated, it gives CASSPRTVGWDTQYF.

The gene calls are TRBV19 and TRBJ1-1; D is ambiguous. With 5 bases removed from V and 7 bases from J, the gap between germline ends came to 11 bases. Looked up from germline, CDR1 is LNHDA and CDR2 is SQIVND (reference sequence). The CDR3 totals 12 residues. The CDR3 DNA reads as TGTGCCAGTAGTCCCCGTATGGGTGAAGCTTTCTTT. Translation: CASSPRMGEAFF.

This chain connects TRBV7-2 to TRBJ2-1; 7 nucleotides align to TRBD1. The CDR3 extends over 14 amino acids. V was clipped by 7 bases and J by 6 bases; unmatched bases: 9. The V gene's germline CDR1 is SGHTA and CDR2 FQGNSA. The CDR3 sequence is CASTWGQGVNEQFF. CDR3 in DNA: TGTGCCAGCACCTGGGGGCAGGGGGTCAATGAGCAGTTCTTC.

The genes are TRBV7-2 and TRBJ2-3; 16 bases align to TRBD2. Trimming cost V 5 bases and J 4 bases; bases outside gene matches: 6. This CDR3 has 17 amino acids. CDR1 is SGHTA, CDR2 FQGNSA, per germline. CDR3 sequence: CASSRGLAGGQADTQYF. In nucleotides, the CDR3 is TGTGCCAGCAGCAGGGGACTAGCGGGGGGGCAAGCAGATACGCAGTATTTT.

This clonotype appeared many times. The chain joins TRBV5-5 to TRBJ2-1, with D maybe TRBD1 (6 bases). This CDR3 has 15 residues. Looked up from germline, CDR1 is SGHKS and CDR2 is YYEKEE (reference sequence). Between the trimmed V and J ends, which lost 4 bases and 4 bases, there was a span of 15 bases. CDR3 DNA sequence: TGTGCCAGCAGCCTCCGGGACACCCTTTACAATGAGCAGTTCTTC. It specifies CASSLRDTLYNEQFF.

This chain joins TRBV12-3 or TRBV12-4 and TRBJ1-1; D possibly corresponds to TRBD1 (6 bases). The CDR3 has 15 residues. The V end lost 3 bases, the J end lost 6 bases, and 17 bases lay between the germline ends. The CDR3 here is CASSFGQGTDPEAFF. In nucleotides, the CDR3 is TGTGCCAGCAGTTTCGGGCAGGGGACCGATCCTGAAGCTTTCTTT.

The chain combines TRBV9 with TRBJ2-2; D is perhaps TRBD1 (5 bases). CDR1 and CDR2 (germline): SGDLS, YYNGEE. Trimming shortened V by 0 bases and J by 6 bases, and 9 bases separated the two germline ends. The CDR3 extends over 14 amino acids. The CDR3: CASSVAVQAGELFF. CDR3 coding DNA: TGTGCCAGCAGCGTAGCTGTACAGGCCGGGGAGCTGTTTTTT. Full variable domain (remainder filled in from reference TRBV9 and TRBJ2-2): DSGVTQTPKHLITATGQRVTLRCSPRSGDLSVYWYQQSLDQGLQFLIQYYNGEERAKGNILERFSAQQFPDLHSELNLSSLELGDSALYFCASSVAVQAGELFFGEGSRLTVL.

The CDR3 DNA is TGTGCCACCAGTGATCCTCTCGGCCCGGAGCTGTTTTTT. Protein sequence: CATSDPLGPELFF. The chain uses TRBV24-1 and TRBJ2-2; no firm D call. There are 13 residues in the CDR3. Germline CDR1 KGHDR, CDR2 SFDVKD. V shed 3 bases and J shed 10 bases, with 11 bases lying between them.

A few counts support this clonotype. The chain links TRBV7-9 to TRBJ2-2; TRBD1 aligns across 7 bases. Trimming removed 9 bases from V and 4 bases from J; junction bases left unmatched: 8. The CDR3 runs 14 residues. From germline, CDR1 is SEHNR and CDR2 FQNEAQ (reference sequence). The CDR3 loop is CASPGTETTGELFF. As DNA, the CDR3 is TGTGCCAGTCCCGGGACAGAGACCACCGGGGAGCTGTTTTTT.

Of note for this clonotype: The junction does not match germline at one end; this may be a read error. The CDR3 nucleotides read TGTGCTAGCAGCCTATCGGGGTCCGGGGCTCTGAATGAGCAGTTCTTC. Its protein is CASSLSGSGALNEQFF. The chain recombines TRBV7-7 with TRBJ2-1, with D perhaps being TRBD1 or TRBD2 (5 bases each). The CDR3 is made up of 16 amino acids. CDR1 is SSHAT, CDR2 FNYEAQ, per germline (reference sequence).

This clonotype was seen a few times. The chain has TRBV2 and TRBJ2-1, with 15 positions matching TRBD2. Per the germline V gene, CDR1 is SNHLY and CDR2 is FYNNEI. The CDR3 runs to 18 residues. J lost 4 bases, V lost 6 bases, and 10 bases had no gene match. CDR3 region: CASRGLAGGPSKYNEQFF. CDR3 coding DNA: TGTGCCAGCAGGGGACTAGCGGGGGGCCCCTCCAAATACAATGAGCAGTTCTTC.

This clonotype was detected a few times. This chain uses TRBV5-1 with TRBJ2-5; 10 positions agree with TRBD1. This CDR3 spans 16 amino acids. With V trimmed by 4 bases and J by 1 base, 7 bases remained unmatched. Germline CDR1 reads SGHRS; CDR2 reads YFSETQ. CDR3 DNA sequence: TGCGCCAGCAGCCGCAGACAGGGGGCCATCCAAGAGACCCAGTACTTC. It translates to CASSRRQGAIQETQYF.

The table lists this clonotype with a few counts. The chain links TRBV7-2 to TRBJ1-6, with 9 bases aligning to TRBD1. CDR1 is SGHTA, CDR2 FQGNSA, per germline. The CDR3 contains 16 residues. Germline trimming cut 5 bases from V and 5 bases from J; bases unmatched to any gene: 7. The CDR3 DNA reads TGTGCCAGCAGCCCTCCCGGGACAGGGAATAATTCACCCCTCCACTTT. As protein: CASSPPGTGNNSPLHF.

A few counts support this clonotype. The rearrangement uses TRBV5-1 and TRBJ1-1; 7 bases map to TRBD1. This CDR3 has 15 residues. J gave up 0 bases and V 2 bases, and 4 bases lay outside the gene matches. Germline assignment: CDR1 SGHRS and CDR2 YFSETQ. The CDR3 protein is CASSFGDSMNTEAFF. As DNA, the CDR3 is TGCGCCAGCAGCTTTGGGGACAGTATGAACACTGAAGCTTTCTTT.

The chain employs TRBV5-1 and TRBJ2-7; D may match TRBD1 or TRBD2 (5 bases each). The CDR3 consists of 15 residues. CDR1 SGHRS and CDR2 YFSETQ come from the germline V gene. Trimming took 3 bases from V and 0 from J, leaving 13 bases between them. DNA for the CDR3: TGCGCCAGCAGCTCGGCCCCAGGGACCTCCTACGAGCAGTACTTC. Protein sequence: CASSSAPGTSYEQYF.

The chain couples TRBV5-1 to TRBJ2-3; a possible D gene is TRBD2 (8 bases). The CDR3 consists of 15 residues. V lost 9 bases to trimming and J lost 5 bases, with 22 bases between them. The germline V gene encodes CDR1 SGHRS and CDR2 YFSETQ. The CDR3 DNA reads TGCGCCACCCGTGTCGGCGGGGGGACAGAAGATACGCAGTATTTT. Its protein product is CATRVGGGTEDTQYF.

The V gene is TRBV29-1, the J gene TRBJ1-1; possibly TRBD1 for D (5 bases). Germline-derived CDR1 and CDR2 are SQVTM and ANQGSEA. This CDR3 has 15 amino acids. V was clipped by 3 bases and J by 1 base, with 15 bases between them. CDR3 loop: CSVEGGSGRNTEAFF. The CDR3 DNA follows: TGCAGCGTTGAGGGGGGGTCCGGGAGGAACACTGAAGCTTTCTTT.

This chain joins TRBV20-1 and TRBJ1-2; D is perhaps TRBD1 (6 bases). Trimming took off 6 bases at V and 2 bases at J, with 10 bases between the two ends. CDR1 and CDR2 (germline): DFQATT, SNEGSKA (reference sequence). This CDR3 contains 12 residues. The CDR3 DNA is TGCAGTGCCCCGAGGGGGAACTATGGCTACACCTTC. Protein sequence: CSAPRGNYGYTF.

The gene calls are TRBV25-1 and TRBJ2-5, with D possibly matching TRBD2 (5 bases). CDR1 and CDR2 from the germline V gene are MGHDK and SYGVNS. Trimming took off 3 bases at V and 5 bases at J, with 22 bases between the two ends. The CDR3 loop spans 17 amino acids. The CDR3 region is CASSEGLISASTETQYF. The CDR3 nucleotides are TGTGCCAGCAGTGAGGGCCTGATTAGCGCCTCGACGGAGACCCAGTACTTC.

This clonotype turned up a few times. At one of its ends the junction is not consistent with the germline gene, which may arise from a read error. The V gene is TRBV11-2, the J gene TRBJ2-5; D tentatively reads TRBD1 or TRBD2 (6 bases each). CDR3 size: 13 residues. Germline CDR1 reads SGHAT; CDR2 reads FQNNGV. CDR3 sequence reads: CASSVGGRSMENF. The CDR3 nucleotides are TGTGCCAGCAGCGTAGGGGGGAGGTCCATGGAAAACTTC.

This clonotype showed up many times. One junction end disagrees with the germline gene, perhaps due to a read error. In DNA, the CDR3 is TGTGCTAGCAGCGCCGGGGGGCTCTCCTACAATGAGCAGTTCTTC. Translation gives CASSAGGLSYNEQFF. The V and J genes are TRBV7-7 and TRBJ2-1; tentatively, D is TRBD2 (7 bases). This CDR3 comprises 15 residues. Looked up from germline, CDR1 is SSHAT and CDR2 is FNYEAQ (reference sequence).

The rearrangement uses TRBV4-1 and TRBJ2-1; D is possibly TRBD1 or TRBD2 (6 bases each). Germline V gene lookup returns CDR1 MGHRA and CDR2 YSYEKL. V lost 3 bases and J 1 base, leaving 10 bases between the germline ends. The CDR3 is made up of 15 amino acids. CDR3 sequence (DNA): TGCGCCAGCAGCCATCAAGGGGGGTCCTACAATGAGCAGTTCTTC. The encoded protein is CASSHQGGSYNEQFF.